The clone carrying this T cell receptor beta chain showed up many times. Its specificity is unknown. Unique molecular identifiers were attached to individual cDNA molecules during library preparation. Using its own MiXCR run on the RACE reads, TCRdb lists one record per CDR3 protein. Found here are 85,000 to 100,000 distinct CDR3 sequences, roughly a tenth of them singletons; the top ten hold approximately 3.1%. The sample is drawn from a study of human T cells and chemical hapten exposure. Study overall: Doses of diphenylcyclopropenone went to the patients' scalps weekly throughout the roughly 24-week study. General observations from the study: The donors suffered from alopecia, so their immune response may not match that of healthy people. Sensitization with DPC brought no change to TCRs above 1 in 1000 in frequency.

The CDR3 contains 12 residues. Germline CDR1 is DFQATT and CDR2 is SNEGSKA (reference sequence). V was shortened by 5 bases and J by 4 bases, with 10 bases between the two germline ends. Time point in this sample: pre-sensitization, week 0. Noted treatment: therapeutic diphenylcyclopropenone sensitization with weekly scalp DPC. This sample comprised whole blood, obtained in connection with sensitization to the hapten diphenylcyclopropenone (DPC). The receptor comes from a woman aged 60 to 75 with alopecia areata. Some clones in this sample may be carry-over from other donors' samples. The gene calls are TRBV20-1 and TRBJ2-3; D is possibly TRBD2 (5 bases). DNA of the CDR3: TGCAGTGCTCCGGACTCCCCAGATACGCAGTATTTT. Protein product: CSAPDSPDTQYF.